The source of this T cell receptor (beta chain) is a study of cytomegalovirus exposure and HLA in healthy donors. Notes on the study in general: Rarity characterized most TCR sequences, yet some public TCRs appeared in many donors.

Germline CDR1 is SGHAT and CDR2 is FQNNGV. After removal of 1 base from V and 4 bases from J, the junction contained 14 bases not matched to a gene. This CDR3 has 19 amino acids. The donors were part of the validation cohort, which consisted of some 120 subjects and was separate from the first cohort of several hundred subjects. TCRdb's copy holds only in-frame clones and misses some; the assay was immunoSEQ multiplex PCR. The sample gives around 150,000 clones, 70% to 85% of which show up once; 25% to 30% is in the top ten. Points on this clone: The antigen is unknown.

The clonotype originates from a young man in good health and CMV-seropositive. Sequencing was performed on PBMCs. The V and J genes are TRBV11-2 and TRBJ1-1; 11 bases agree with TRBD1. The CDR3 DNA reads as TGTGCCAGCAGCTTAGCCCGGACAGGGGGCGCATTATATAGCACTGAAGCTTTCTTT. This gives the protein CASSLARTGGALYSTEAFF.